The 21 T cell receptor beta chains presented below share a single source sample, sequenced in a study of Ad26.COV2.S vaccination and SARS-CoV-2 variants (dated by TCRdb to the early 2020s). Library method: the immunoSEQ multiplex PCR assay. Not all clones reach the TCRdb copy of this immuneACCESS table, which keeps in-frame sequences only. Checked studies attribute under half of the gap to unresolved V genes and leave the rest unexplained. In all, the sample holds 300,000 to 350,000 clones, and around 89% of those were seen once. In total, the top ten clones hold around 5% of the sample. The intended sense of this specimen's treatment or condition label: around 19 received Ad26.COV2.S at low or high dose, single or two shots; roughly five received placebo; per-sample allocation not given. Repertoires of vaccine and placebo recipients were sequenced from samples taken on day 63 after the first injection.

The sequences come from peripheral blood, collected in a trial of Ad26.COV2.S vaccine versus placebo. These receptors were obtained from a person aged 18-65 years who received the Ad26.COV2.S COVID-19 vaccine or a placebo.

The chain couples TRBV5-6 to TRBJ1-1; TRBD1 matches at 7 bases. The CDR3 is 11 amino acids. Germline CDR1 is SGHDT and CDR2 is YYEEEE. The V segment lost 8 bases and the J segment 10 bases; nucleotides outside the gene matches: 8. The CDR3 here is CASYRGGIAFF. For the CDR3, the DNA is TGTGCCAGTTACAGGGGAGGCATAGCTTTCTTT.

The chain is built from TRBV6-4 and TRBJ2-7, with D possibly TRBD2 on 7 matching bases. The CDR3 has 16 amino acids. With 3 bases removed from V and 3 bases from J, the gap between germline ends came to 18 bases. CDR1 and CDR2 from the germline V gene are MRHNA and SNTAGT. In nucleotides, the CDR3 is TGTGCCAGCAGTGATCCAACGAGGGGGGGAAGCTACGAGCAGTACTTC. Encoded protein: CASSDPTRGGSYEQYF.

The V call is TRBV5-1, the J call TRBJ1-2; 9 bases are shared with TRBD1. Germline loops: CDR1 SGHRS, CDR2 YFSETQ. V dropped 4 bases and J dropped 7; count of bases not matched to a gene: 11. The length of the CDR3 is 15 residues. In DNA, the CDR3 is TGCGCCAGCAGCGCTCGACAGGGGGAGGCTGCTGGCTACACCTTC. It is translated as CASSARQGEAAGYTF.

The chain recombines TRBV15 with TRBJ2-1; D could derive from TRBD1 or TRBD2 (5 bases each). V gave up 2 bases and J gave up 7 bases, with 12 bases separating them. CDR3 length: 14 amino acids. The germline V gene encodes CDR1 LNHNV and CDR2 YYDKDF (reference sequence). The CDR3 DNA sequence: TGTGCCACCAGCAGACCCGGGACCGCGAATGAGCAGTTCTTC. Its translation: CATSRPGTANEQFF. Full variable domain (remainder filled in from reference TRBV15 and TRBJ2-1): DAMVIQNPRYQVTQFGKPVTLSCSQTLNHNVMYWYQQKSSQAPKLLFHYYDKDFNNEADTPDNFQSRRPNTSFCFLDIRSPGLGDTAMYLCATSRPGTANEQFFGPGTRLTVL.

The gene calls are TRBV27 and TRBJ2-6, with 9 bases that match TRBD1. The CDR3 is 18 amino acids. Trimming removed 4 bases from V and 4 bases from J; junction bases left unmatched: 11. Per germline, CDR1 MNHEY and CDR2 SMNVEV (reference sequence). CDR3 nucleotide sequence: TGTGCCAGCAGTTCCCCACAGGGGGCGAAATCGGGGGCCAACGTCCTGACTTTC. Translated, it gives CASSSPQGAKSGANVLTF.

The chain uses TRBV6-2 or TRBV6-3 and TRBJ1-6; 7 positions agree with TRBD1. The length of the CDR3 is 16 residues. With V trimmed by 2 bases and J by 6 bases, 7 bases remained unmatched. Germline CDR1 reads MNHEY; CDR2 reads SVGEGT. CDR3 in amino acids: CASSYHPGQPNSPLHF. The CDR3 coding sequence is TGTGCCAGCAGTTACCACCCGGGACAGCCTAATTCACCCCTCCACTTT.

The chain recombines TRBV24-1 with TRBJ2-2, with D possibly matching TRBD2 (6 bases). CDR1 KGHDR and CDR2 SFDVKD come from the germline V gene. Trimming shortened V by 2 bases and J by 1 base, and 10 bases separated the two germline ends. The CDR3 contains 16 residues. Written as DNA, the CDR3 is TGTGCCACCAGTGATTGGGGTAGCGGGAACACCGGGGAGCTGTTTTTT. This encodes CATSDWGSGNTGELFF.

This clone was observed a single time. J is TRBJ2-5 and V is TRBV5-6, with D tentatively TRBD1 (5 bases). The CDR3 is 15 amino acids. Deletions cut 0 bases from V and 1 base from J, with 10 bases between. The germline gives CDR1 SGHDT, CDR2 YYEEEE. The CDR3 DNA reads as TGTGCCAGCAGCTTGGTTCAGGGTATCCAAGAGACCCAGTACTTC. It yields the protein CASSLVQGIQETQYF.

The chain couples TRBV4-2 to TRBJ2-2; D is unresolved. V lost 0 bases to trimming and J lost 4 bases, with 6 bases between them. Per the germline V gene, CDR1 is LGHNA and CDR2 is YNFKEQ. CDR3 length: 14 amino acids. CDR3 coding DNA: TGTGCCAGCAGCCAAGATTCGACCACCGGGGAGCTGTTTTTT. This sequence encodes CASSQDSTTGELFF.

This chain uses TRBV7-9 with TRBJ2-7; 9 bases map to TRBD1. Per the germline V gene, CDR1 is SEHNR and CDR2 is FQNEAQ (reference sequence). The CDR3 contains 18 residues. The trim removed 3 bases at V and 4 bases at J, leaving 16 bases unmatched. In nucleotides, the CDR3 is TGTGCCAGCAGCTTGGCCTCCGGGACAGGGAGGGAGCCTTACGAGCAGTACTTC. Translating it yields CASSLASGTGREPYEQYF.

The chain carries TRBV6-5 and TRBJ2-1; D unresolved. The CDR3 sequence is 15 residues long. The germline V and J ends were trimmed by 0 bases and 7 bases, with 13 bases remaining between them. The germline gives CDR1 MNHEY, CDR2 SVGAGI. The CDR3 coding sequence is TGTGCCAGCAGTTACTCGTATACCTCCGGAAATGAGCAGTTCTTC. Its protein product is CASSYSYTSGNEQFF.

This clone has only one observation. In DNA form, the CDR3 reads TGCGCCAGCAGCCAAGATTTCTCGGCAGATTATTCACCCCTCCACTTT. Protein: CASSQDFSADYSPLHF. V gene TRBV4-3 combines with J gene TRBJ1-6; D unclear. Germline lookup yields CDR1 LGHNA and CDR2 YSLEER. V lost 0 bases and J 8 bases, leaving 14 bases between the germline ends. The length of the CDR3 is 16 residues.

The chain links TRBV2 to TRBJ2-5, with 12 bases lining up with TRBD2. CDR3 length: 15 residues. The trim removed 7 bases at V and 5 bases at J, leaving 8 bases unmatched. Germline CDR1 and CDR2: SNHLY and FYNNEI. CDR3 loop: CASNFLAGGPETQYF. The CDR3 DNA reads as TGTGCCAGCAACTTCCTAGCGGGGGGGCCGGAGACCCAGTACTTC.

The chain uses TRBV5-1 and TRBJ2-3; TRBD2 agrees at 10 bases. The CDR3 consists of 17 residues. The ends lost 3 bases at V and 1 base at J; junction bases unmatched: 8. Germline V gene lookup returns CDR1 SGHRS and CDR2 YFSETQ. In nucleotides, the CDR3 is TGCGCCAGCAGCTCGAATTTACTAGCGGGACGCACAGATACGCAGTATTTT. As protein: CASSSNLLAGRTDTQYF.

In its sample, this clone was seen once. The chain joins TRBV12-3 or TRBV12-4 to TRBJ2-3, with no clear D. V lost 3 bases to trimming and J lost 4 bases, with 5 bases between them. The length of the CDR3 is 12 residues. The CDR3 loop reads CASSLNPDTQYF. For the CDR3, the DNA is TGTGCCAGCAGTTTGAACCCAGATACGCAGTATTTT.

The rearrangement joins TRBV4-1 to TRBJ2-7, with D uncertain. This CDR3 comprises 13 residues. The germline V gene has CDR1 MGHRA and CDR2 YSYEKL. Trimming removed 0 bases at V and 4 bases at J, with 7 bases between. The CDR3 bases are TGCGCCAGCAGCCAAGATTGGGGTTACGAGCAGTACTTC. Translated, it gives CASSQDWGYEQYF.

The rearrangement joins TRBV5-1 to TRBJ2-2, with TRBD1 as a possible D gene (5 bases). The ends were cut back, 2 bases at V and 6 bases at J, with 14 bases in the middle. CDR1 SGHRS and CDR2 YFSETQ come from the germline V gene. The CDR3 is 15 residues long. CDR3 region: CASSLGDRDPGELFF. DNA of the CDR3: TGCGCCAGCAGCTTAGGAGACAGAGATCCCGGGGAGCTGTTTTTT.

Ten or more counts support this clone. This rearrangement joins TRBV23-1 to TRBJ1-2; D not certain. TRBV23-1 is classed as an ORF, of uncertain function. The ends were cut back, 3 bases at V and 4 bases at J, with 9 bases in the middle. This CDR3 is built from 13 residues. CDR3 protein: CASSHKGSYGYTF. The DNA of the CDR3 is TGCGCCAGCAGTCATAAGGGATCCTATGGCTACACCTTC.

This clone appeared a few times. The genes are TRBV7-2 and TRBJ1-4, with D tentatively TRBD1 (5 bases). Trimming cost V 4 bases and J 0 bases, with 9 bases left between them. From germline, CDR1 is SGHTA and CDR2 FQGNSA. CDR3 length: 15 residues. The CDR3 DNA is TGTGCCAGCAGCTCAGGCAGGGCAACTAATGAAAAACTGTTTTTT. Amino acid sequence: CASSSGRATNEKLFF.

The genes are TRBV12-2 and TRBJ2-7; the D segment call TRBD2 is taken from the table without a DNA check. TRBV12-2 is labeled a pseudogene. This CDR3 is built from 20 residues. CDR3: CASRLPRFAYGVGASYEQYF. CDR3 bases: TGTGCAAGTCGCTTACCGCGATTCGCTTACGGGGTTGGAGCTAGCTACGAGCAGTACTTC.

This chain connects TRBV7-8 to TRBJ2-7; D unclear. Germline V gene sequence: CDR1 SGHVS, CDR2 FQNEAQ. This CDR3 comprises 14 residues. V shed 1 base and J shed 7 bases, with 14 bases lying between them. The CDR3, as DNA: TGTGCCAGCAGCTTAGTTGAGACGGTCGGAGAGCAGTACTTC. Amino acid sequence: CASSLVETVGEQYF.